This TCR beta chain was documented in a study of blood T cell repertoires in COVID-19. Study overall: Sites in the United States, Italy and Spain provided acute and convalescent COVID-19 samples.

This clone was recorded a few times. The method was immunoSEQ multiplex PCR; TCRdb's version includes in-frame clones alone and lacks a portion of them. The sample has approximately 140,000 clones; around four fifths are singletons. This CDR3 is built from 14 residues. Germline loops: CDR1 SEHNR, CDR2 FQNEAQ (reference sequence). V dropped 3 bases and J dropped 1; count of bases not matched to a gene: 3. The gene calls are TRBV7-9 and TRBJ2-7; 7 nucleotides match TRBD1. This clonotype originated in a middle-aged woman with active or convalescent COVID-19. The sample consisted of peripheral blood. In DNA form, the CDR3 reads TGTGCCAGCAGCTTGACAGGGAATTCCTACGAGCAGTACTTC. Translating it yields CASSLTGNSYEQYF.